One T cell receptor (beta chain) is described in this entry. It lacks a known antigen. Per-base qualities were not stored, and no clone one base away is much larger. In total, roughly 670 healthy bone marrow donors made up the cohort. At the time of sampling, all cohort members were nominally healthy, though unrecorded immune exposures were likely present. The donor tested CMV seronegative, placing the donor among the roughly 340 seronegative members of the cohort. Every donor gave a peripheral blood sample, and the peripheral blood mononuclear cells from that sample were used for TCR beta sequencing. The Qiagen DNeasy Blood Extraction Kit was used to extract genomic DNA from the blood cell samples. This record belongs to a study of cytomegalovirus exposure and HLA in healthy donors (dated by TCRdb to about 2017). In the study overall: An earlier analysis of some 500 of the donors reported about 250 Gb of sequence data and some 120 million unique TCR beta sequences from 150 million to 200 million T cells. An early release covering more than 500 HLA-typed donors comprised approximately 290 gigabases of sequencing data and tens of millions of unique TCR sequences. Of the roughly 390 genotyped donors, roughly 80% were placed in the genetic ancestry cluster associated with self-reported Caucasian donors. The study aimed to test whether cataloging public T cell receptors could reveal signatures of past pathogen exposure. The study profiled the T cell repertoires of under 700 subjects by immunosequencing and related them to cytomegalovirus serostatus. Along with the approximately 670-subject first cohort, a separate validation cohort of over a hundred different subjects was used. To predict cytomegalovirus infection status, the study brought together high-throughput TCR immunosequencing, statistical association of individual TCRs with disease status, and machine learning. To study patterns of TCR occurrence, a later analysis re-analyzed previously published TCR beta repertoires from around 660 donors and added high-resolution HLA genotyping. The later analysis used no new phenotypic data to find candidate immune exposures, relying instead on TCR beta sequences and their occurrence across donors. In an earlier analysis of 500 to 650 of the donors, high-throughput TCR beta sequencing was used to judge whether each TCR beta V gene segment behaved as functional or pseudogenic. Alongside the repertoire data, information on donor age, sex, ethnicity and CMV serostatus was compiled. A later genetic analysis used genome-wide SNP genotypes for about 60% of the 666 donors, treating that subset as a discovery cohort. All discovery cohort repertoires had been generated on a single sequencing platform. HLA typing covered class I and class II loci at four-digit resolution. Typing coverage varied by locus: roughly 620-630 donors for A, B, C, DRB1 and DQB1; roughly 560 for DQA1; over 600 for DPA1; approximately 470 for DPB1. Because of strong linkage in the cohort, roughly five DR-DQ haplotypes were treated as single units for association and clustering. Among several hundred genotyped donors of the cohort, an average of around 250,000 unique TCR beta nucleotide sequences was sequenced per donor, of which about 19% were non-productive.

Broad study findings and their caveats: A further reported finding was that TCR beta sequences accurately predicted the HLA-A and HLA-B alleles for most subjects in the first cohort. In the study, some 160 TCR beta chains were listed as associated with cytomegalovirus. For the cohort, immune exposure information was limited to CMV serostatus. In a later genetic analysis, a missense DCLRE1C variant was associated with V-gene and J-gene trimming of TCR beta chains, and the association was replicated in an independent cohort. In a later analysis, 16,951 TCR beta sequences were associated with specific HLA alleles at a false discovery rate of 0.05. Because the 87-base-pair reads could not distinguish some IMGT-functional V segments, including TRBV6-2 and TRBV6-3, those segments were excluded. The earlier analysis of 587 of the donors excluded roughly 16 rarely observed V segments, including chromosome 9 orphons, because counts were too low. Presence/absence analyses assumed roughly uniform sequencing depth across donors, an assumption that may not hold. When HLA alleles, especially DR and DQ, strongly co-occurred, attributing TCR associations to individual alleles was difficult. In both the original and validation cohorts, the classifier was reported to diagnose cytomegalovirus status with high specificity and sensitivity. The cohort was sequenced for TCR beta chains only, and without alpha or paired-chain data the features that could be detected were limited. Compared with equally common non-associated chains, HLA-associated TCR beta chains in a later analysis were more clonally expanded and had lower generation probabilities. The authors suggested that the approach could potentially be generalized to other disease states and immunological phenotypes. Correlated functional status among segregating V segments might be attributable to linkage disequilibrium, but an unknown experimental factor could not be ruled out. According to a later analysis, parvovirus B19, influenza, CMV and Epstein-Barr virus appeared linked to several top co-occurrence clusters. A later genetic analysis reported fewer N-insertions in productive TCRs among donors in an Asian-associated ancestry cluster than the roughly 700-donor mean. A later analysis found that most CMV-associated TCR beta chains appeared HLA-restricted, with HLA associations seemingly driven largely by CMV exposure. According to a later analysis, TCR association rates differed among HLA loci, with DRB1 alleles showing the most associated TCRs and HLA-C alleles showing the fewest. In an earlier analysis of about 540 of the donors, most TCR beta V segments were observed in productive rearrangements about 90% or about 30% of the time, broadly matching IMGT annotations. Because some donors lacked HLA typing at each locus, the association tests relied only on the typed subset. A group of highly shared sequence variants was considered likely to be a technical artifact of the sequencing pipeline. Most TCR sequences were observed very rarely across donors, whereas some public TCRs were present in many individuals. Three of the identified cytomegalovirus-associated TCR beta chains were confirmed in vitro to be specific for cytomegalovirus antigens.

The germline V gene supplies CDR1 WSHSY and CDR2 SAAADI. The junction carries 5 bases between V and J, which are trimmed by 3 bases and 5 bases respectively. The CDR3 measures 12 amino acids from cysteine to phenylalanine. Only the CDR3 portion is preserved as DNA: 36 bases, with reading frame beginning at the first base. The library was made by the immunoSEQ multiplex PCR assay. For the multiplex PCR, a mixture combining 60 forward primers for TCR Vbeta segments and 13 reverse primers for TCR Jbeta segments was used. The CDR3 region of rearranged TCR beta genes was amplified from genomic DNA with a multiplex PCR assay. Amplified TCR beta libraries were sequenced as 87-base-pair reads on the Illumina HiSeq System. As for the authors' bioinformatics: In a later analysis, some 80 million unique TCR beta chains were counted across the 500 to 850 repertoires, and around 11 million of these chains were shared by at least two donors. A nearest-neighbor algorithm error-corrected the raw reads and collapsed the reads into unique sequences, merging closely related sequences to remove PCR and sequencing errors. CDR3 sequences were aligned to IMGT reference sequences to assign V, D and J gene segments. For a sequence to be retained, a match of at least six nucleotides to both a V gene segment and a J gene segment was required. A rearrangement was called productive if the CDR3 had no stop codons and remained in frame with V and J, and every other rearrangement was called non-productive. Following IMGT convention, CDR3 was defined as the stretch from the second conserved V-encoded cysteine to the conserved J-encoded phenylalanine. The earlier analysis of 500 to 750 of the donors excluded any sequence lacking an unambiguous match to a single V gene segment. In an earlier analysis of 587 of the donors, V segments were called functional above 56.7% productive rearrangements and were called segregating when the between-donor standard deviation exceeded 5%. A statistical classification framework was developed to diagnose cytomegalovirus status using the catalog of TCR beta chain sequences. In a later analysis, TCR nucleotide sequences were compared against IMGT/GENE-DB human TR gene sequences so that V and J genes could be assigned. A later analysis assigned CDR3 sequences and most-parsimonious VDJ recombination scenarios with the TCRdist pipeline. In a later analysis, every TCR beta chain was defined by the combination of its CDR3 amino acid sequence and its V-gene family, and reads without a unique V-gene family were dropped. A later analysis removed nearly 600 highly shared, low-generation-probability nucleotide sequences to deal with suspected cross-contamination and a sequencing artifact. In a later analysis, a clonal expansion index was calculated for each public chain from normalized within-repertoire ranks of inferred template counts. In a later analysis, generation probabilities were computed with a VDJ recombination model fitted to out-of-frame rearrangements, and the resulting probabilities were checked against IGoR. A later analysis scored TCR-TCR, TCR-HLA and TCR-CMV co-occurrence with hypergeometric tests, applying a repertoire-size bias correction to TCR pairs. False discovery rates were estimated in a later analysis by permuting HLA or CMV assignments 20 times. In a later analysis, co-occurring TCRs were grouped with DBSCAN, and TCRdist sequence similarity was added when clustering was performed within HLA-allele-positive subsets. For co-occurrence clustering, repertoires with fewer than 30,000 or more than 120,000 public chains were excluded, along with 5 or 6 repertoires with anomalous nucleotide sharing. Entries here come from immuneACCESS through TCRdb and include only in-frame sequences with V and J called. Some clones fail to appear in such tables; in the studies checked, an unresolved V gene covers under half of the shortfall, and the cause of the remainder is unknown. The DNA was the basis for D and trimming; V, J and clone size are from that table. The sample table holds about 160,000 clones, of which approximately 72% were seen once. Under 2.5% of the sample is taken by the ten largest.

The sequencing sample was made of PBMCs. This receptor was taken from a female donor in good health and CMV-seronegative. The chain couples TRBV10-2 to TRBJ1-5; the D gene remains uncertain. The encoded CDR3 is CASSDSYQPQHF. The nucleotide sequence reads TGCGCCAGCAGTGACTCTTATCAGCCCCAGCATTTT.